The source of this T cell receptor beta chain is a study of CD8 T cells in ankylosing spondylitis. The study, taken as a whole, reports: Previous work reported some of these motif variants in the synovial fluid and blood of reactive arthritis. Matched ankylosing spondylitis synovial fluid reportedly contained a significantly enriched population of disease-linked clones.

Generation of TCR beta libraries employed quantitative 5'-RACE incorporating molecular barcodes. TCRdb independently ran MiXCR on the 5' RACE reads; one entry per CDR3 protein. The data hold 250,000 to 300,000 distinct CDR3 sequences, with roughly 20% observed a single time. The length of the CDR3 is 15 residues. V shed 8 bases and J shed 0 bases, with 19 bases lying between them. In germline, CDR1 is DFQATT, CDR2 SNEGSKA (reference sequence). This clonotype was recorded at least ten times. Its cognate antigen is unknown. The chain joins TRBV20-1 to TRBJ1-1, with D perhaps matching TRBD1 (6 bases). The sample comprised blood, either unsorted or a sorted T cell fraction (not recorded which). This clonotype was obtained from a male donor with ankylosing spondylitis or in good health (not recorded which). This CDR3 is CSPSYPQGMNTEAFF. CDR3 coding DNA: TGCAGTCCGTCATACCCGCAGGGGATGAACACTGAAGCTTTCTTT.